This record concerns one TCR beta chain sequence. Its antigen remains unknown. Repertoires were generated with immunoSEQ multiplex PCR, while TCRdb's copy carries only in-frame clones and drops some. The sample holds around 1 million clones; approximately 76% are singletons and the top ten take around 1.5%. The data originate from a study of shared clonotypes between healthy human individuals. Study observations and caveats: The study generally estimated greater richness for naive than memory subsets. Large sequencing depth failed to make sorted-subset sequencing complete, rarefaction showed.

The receptor was isolated from a man between 18 and 35 years old in good health. The sequencing sample was made of memory CD4+ T cells sorted from blood. As for subset: CD45RA-negative fraction.

CDR3 loop: CAWSVQRREIETQYF. DNA of the CDR3: TGTGCCTGGAGTGTCCAGAGAAGGGAAATAGAGACCCAGTACTTC. The chain joins TRBV30 to TRBJ2-5; no clear D gene. CDR3 length: 15 residues. The germline gives CDR1 GTSNPN, CDR2 SVGIG (reference sequence). V dropped 0 bases and J dropped 4 bases, with 15 bases sitting between them. Drawing the rest from reference TRBV30 and TRBJ2-5, the complete variable domain is SQTIHQWPATLVQPVGSPLSLECTVEGTSNPNLYWYRQAAGRGLQLLFYSVGIGQISSEVPQNLSASRPQDRQFILSSKKLLLSDSGFYLCAWSVQRREIETQYFGPGTRLLVL.